The next 25 T cell receptor beta chains were all read from a single sample in a study of technical replicates of blood from a few donors. The assay was immunoSEQ multiplex PCR, and TCRdb's table has in-frame clones only and misses some. The sample has roughly 79,000 clones, about 92% seen once. Specimen: T cells isolated from PBMCs. These receptors were taken from a human donor in good health.

In this sample, this clone turned up once. This chain uses TRBV19 with TRBJ2-2; tentatively, D is TRBD2 (5 bases). Germline-derived CDR1 and CDR2 are LNHDA and SQIVND (reference sequence). The CDR3 totals 13 residues. V gave up 4 bases and J gave up 3 bases, with 6 bases separating them. CDR3 sequence (DNA): TGTGCCAGTAGTAGGGAGTACACCGGGGAGCTGTTTTTT. It encodes CASSREYTGELFF.

The chain links TRBV2 to TRBJ1-1; unclear D gene. Germline V gene sequence: CDR1 SNHLY, CDR2 FYNNEI. The CDR3 has 13 residues. V was pared by 5 bases and J by 3 bases, with 10 bases between. The CDR3 loop is CASSSQVDTEAFF. The DNA of the CDR3 is TGTGCCAGCAGTTCTCAGGTGGACACTGAAGCTTTCTTT.

The chain combines TRBV19 with TRBJ1-1, with unresolved D. The CDR3 length is 14 residues. Trimming removed 1 base at V and 2 bases at J, with 8 bases between. Germline V gene lookup returns CDR1 LNHDA and CDR2 SQIVND (reference sequence). This CDR3 reads CASSIGVANTEAFF. The CDR3 DNA follows: TGTGCCAGTAGTATAGGTGTAGCTAACACTGAAGCTTTCTTT.

This clone was recorded once. V gene TRBV12-2 combines with J gene TRBJ2-1; the D call in the table, TRBD1, was not verified against the DNA. TRBV12-2 is described as a pseudogene. This CDR3 is built from 14 residues. The DNA of the CDR3 is TGTGCAAGTCACACCGACATTTCCTACAATGAGCAGTTCTTC. Amino acids: CASHTDISYNEQFF.

This chain uses TRBV19 with TRBJ2-3, with 9 bases aligning to TRBD2. The CDR3 contains 16 residues. V was clipped by 0 bases and J by 0 bases; unmatched bases: 1. Germline CDR1 reads LNHDA; CDR2 reads SQIVND (reference sequence). The CDR3 bases are TGTGCCAGTAGTATAGATACTAGCGGGAGCACAGATACGCAGTATTTT. Its protein product is CASSIDTSGSTDTQYF.

The chain is built from TRBV19 and TRBJ1-2; no firm D call. Trimming removed 6 bases at V and 4 bases at J, with 9 bases between. Germline assignment: CDR1 LNHDA and CDR2 SQIVND (reference sequence). CDR3 length equals 12 residues. CDR3 amino acids: CASRTTSYGYTF. The CDR3 coding sequence is TGTGCCAGTAGAACGACAAGCTATGGCTACACCTTC.

This clone was found once. The rearrangement links TRBV7-2 to TRBJ2-3; 8 bases align to TRBD2. V lost 5 bases to trimming and J lost 2 bases; unmatched junction nucleotides: 6. The CDR3 has 15 residues. Germline loops: CDR1 SGHTA, CDR2 FQGNSA. In DNA form, the CDR3 reads TGTGCCAGCAGCCTACTAGCGGTCCACACAGATACGCAGTATTTT. It translates to CASSLLAVHTDTQYF.

The V call is TRBV28, the J call TRBJ2-3; D is ambiguous. The V end lost 4 bases, the J end lost 3 bases, and 14 bases lay between the germline ends. Germline CDR1 and CDR2: MDHEN and SYDVKM. The CDR3 extends over 15 amino acids. The CDR3 region has the DNA TGTGCCAGCAGTTATCCCTCTGTCGGGACAGATACGCAGTATTTT. As protein: CASSYPSVGTDTQYF.

The chain is built from TRBV28 and TRBJ2-3; D might be TRBD1 (6 bases). V gave up 6 bases and J gave up 4 bases, with 11 bases separating them. In germline, CDR1 is MDHEN, CDR2 SYDVKM. The CDR3 has 13 residues. The CDR3: CASSLTGSDTQYF. The DNA of the CDR3 is TGTGCCAGCAGCTTGACAGGTTCAGATACGCAGTATTTT.

The chain employs TRBV11-2 and TRBJ2-7; weak D call: TRBD2 (6 bases). Germline lookup yields CDR1 SGHAT and CDR2 FQNNGV. With 3 bases removed from V and 1 base from J, the gap between germline ends came to 13 bases. CDR3 length: 15 residues. CDR3 nucleotide sequence: TGTGCCAGCAGCTTGGGGATAGGGACTTCCTACGAGCAGTACTTC. Protein: CASSLGIGTSYEQYF.

The DNA of the CDR3 is TGTGCCAGTATGTCTAGCGGGACCTATGAGCAGTTCTTC. Amino acid sequence: CASMSSGTYEQFF. The chain links TRBV19 to TRBJ2-1, with 9 bases fitting TRBD2. The trim removed 7 bases at V and 8 bases at J, leaving 6 bases unmatched. The CDR3 has 13 residues. Germline V gene sequence: CDR1 LNHDA, CDR2 SQIVND (reference sequence).

This chain connects TRBV19 to TRBJ1-5; no reliable D call. CDR3 length: 14 residues. Germline assignment: CDR1 LNHDA and CDR2 SQIVND (reference sequence). V was cut by 7 bases and J by 2 bases, with 12 bases left in between. The CDR3 spells CASMLAGGNQPQHF. CDR3 bases: TGTGCCAGTATGCTTGCGGGAGGCAATCAGCCCCAGCATTTT.

This chain connects TRBV7-9 to TRBJ2-7; TRBD1 matches at 8 bases. Per germline, CDR1 SEHNR and CDR2 FQNEAQ (reference sequence). This CDR3 is built from 16 residues. J was trimmed by 2 bases and V by 5 bases; bases with no gene match: 11. DNA of the CDR3: TGTGCCAGCAGCCACTCAACAGGGGGTCGCACCTACGAGCAGTACTTC. Encoded protein: CASSHSTGGRTYEQYF.

This chain uses TRBV6-6 with TRBJ1-2, with TRBD1 as a possible D gene (6 bases). The CDR3 contains 14 residues. CDR1 and CDR2 from the germline V gene are MNHNY and SVGAGI (reference sequence). V gave up 0 bases and J gave up 4 bases, with 9 bases separating them. The CDR3 DNA reads TGTGCCAGCAGTTACTCCACAGGGACCTATGGCTACACCTTC. This codes for CASSYSTGTYGYTF.

The chain is built from TRBV30 and TRBJ2-2; weak D call: TRBD2 (6 bases). There are 12 residues in the CDR3. CDR1 and CDR2 (germline): GTSNPN, SVGIG (reference sequence). V was trimmed by 5 bases and J by 4 bases, leaving 8 bases between them. The CDR3 region has the DNA TGTGCCTGGCGGGAGCTCACCGGGGAGCTGTTTTTT. Its protein product is CAWRELTGELFF.

This chain connects TRBV4-2 to TRBJ1-4; unclear D gene. The ends were cut back, 1 base at V and 8 bases at J, with 23 bases in the middle. This CDR3 is built from 18 residues. Germline CDR1 is LGHNA and CDR2 is YNFKEQ. The CDR3 DNA is TGTGCCAGCAGCCAAGGGCGGGTTAGGACGGCGGATTTCGAAAAACTGTTTTTT. The encoded protein is CASSQGRVRTADFEKLFF.

The chain joins TRBV18 to TRBJ2-3, with D unresolved. V lost 0 bases, J lost 6 bases, and 10 bases lay in between. The CDR3 sequence is 14 residues long. Germline CDR1 KGHSH, CDR2 LQKENI. The CDR3 DNA is TGTGCCAGCTCACCACCCCGAGAGCTCGATACGCAGTATTTT. It translates to CASSPPRELDTQYF.

The chain couples TRBV11-3 to TRBJ2-5, with 7 positions matching TRBD1. V was clipped by 3 bases and J by 0 bases; unmatched bases: 4. Germline lookup yields CDR1 SGHNT and CDR2 YENEEA. The CDR3 has 15 residues. The CDR3 coding sequence is TGTGCCAGCAGCTTTGGGACAGCCGACCAAGAGACCCAGTACTTC. Translated, it gives CASSFGTADQETQYF.

The chain carries TRBV19 and TRBJ2-1, with D possibly TRBD1 on 6 matching bases. CDR1 is LNHDA, CDR2 SQIVND, per germline (reference sequence). Trimming shortened V by 1 base and J by 7 bases, and 11 bases separated the two germline ends. CDR3 length: 14 residues. For the CDR3, the DNA is TGTGCCAGTAGTATAGTACAGGGAAAGAATGAGCAGTTCTTC. Its translation: CASSIVQGKNEQFF.

This clone was detected only a few times. CDR3 in DNA: TGTGCCAGTAGTCCTTTTACCCTAGAGGAGCAGTACTTC. It codes for CASSPFTLEEQYF. The chain joins TRBV19 to TRBJ2-7; no clear D. Germline-derived CDR1 and CDR2 are LNHDA and SQIVND (reference sequence). The length of the CDR3 is 13 residues. V lost 5 bases, J lost 7 bases, and 15 bases lay in between.

V is TRBV27 and J is TRBJ2-7; no reliable D call. The CDR3 has 13 amino acids. The germline V gene encodes CDR1 MNHEY and CDR2 SMNVEV (reference sequence). Deletions cut 3 bases from V and 2 bases from J, with 8 bases between. The CDR3 sequence: CASSFRATYEQYF. The CDR3 DNA sequence: TGTGCCAGCAGTTTCCGCGCCACCTACGAGCAGTACTTC.

The chain is built from TRBV29-1 and TRBJ2-2; D is possibly TRBD1 (5 bases). This CDR3 has 13 amino acids. The V gene lost 7 bases and the J gene lost 6 bases, with 15 bases spanning the gap. In germline, CDR1 is SQVTM, CDR2 ANQGSEA. For the CDR3, the DNA is TGCAGCGCCGGGCAAACAGGCGCCGGGGAGCTGTTTTTT. Encoded protein: CSAGQTGAGELFF.

This clone was detected only once. This rearrangement joins TRBV5-1 to TRBJ1-1; 8 bases line up with TRBD1. The CDR3 sequence is 14 residues long. CDR1 SGHRS and CDR2 YFSETQ come from the germline V gene. Trimming cost V 4 bases and J 5 bases; bases outside gene matches: 7. The CDR3 protein is CASSPWDRRTEAFF. Here the CDR3 DNA reads TGCGCCAGCAGCCCCTGGGACAGGAGGACTGAAGCTTTCTTT.

Written as DNA, the CDR3 is TGTGCCAGCAGCGTAGACTCAACAGGGTCAGGTGGCTACACCTTC. It encodes CASSVDSTGSGGYTF. V and J are TRBV9 and TRBJ1-2; D is possibly TRBD1 (6 bases). Germline V gene lookup returns CDR1 SGDLS and CDR2 YYNGEE. The CDR3 has 15 amino acids. Trimming took off 0 bases at V and 7 bases at J, with 16 bases between the two ends.

The gene calls are TRBV6-5 and TRBJ2-1, with TRBD1 identical over 8 bases. J lost 4 bases, V lost 3 bases, and 2 bases had no gene match. The CDR3 sequence is 14 residues long. The germline V gene encodes CDR1 MNHEY and CDR2 SVGAGI. The CDR3 loop reads CASSYGTGYNEQFF. The CDR3 DNA sequence: TGTGCCAGCAGTTATGGGACAGGTTACAATGAGCAGTTCTTC.